The clone carrying this TCR beta chain was recorded a few times. With 2 bases clipped from V and 5 bases from J, the junction kept 3 bases outside the gene matches. Per the germline V gene, CDR1 is MNHEY and CDR2 is SVGAGI. This CDR3 spans 15 amino acids. The data belong to a study of blood T cell repertoires in COVID-19. About the research overall: Samples came from the United States, Italy and Spain, spanning acute and convalescent COVID-19. In each case, the material was cDNA or gDNA derived from T cells, B-cell-depleted T cells, or PBMCs.

Original methodology: Counts of nucleated cells, estimated from reference gene primer amplification, were obtained. The table came from immunoSEQ multiplex PCR; TCRdb's copy has only in-frame clones and leaves some out. V and J calls and clone size come straight from that table; D and trimming were deduced from the DNA. The repertoire holds around 270,000 clones, with more than 75% as singletons. The rearrangement links TRBV6-5 to TRBJ1-4, with 9 bases aligning to TRBD1. Sequencing was performed on peripheral blood. This clonotype was sampled from a woman aged 50 to 60 with acute or convalescent COVID-19. The CDR3: CASSYETGGNEKLFF. DNA of the CDR3: TGTGCCAGCAGTTACGAGACAGGGGGAAATGAAAAACTGTTTTTT.